This TCR beta chain derives from a study of cytomegalovirus exposure and HLA in healthy donors. Study conclusions and caveats: The study reported that TCR beta sequences accurately predicted HLA-A and HLA-B alleles in most subjects. In vitro, three CMV-associated chains proved specific for CMV antigens. Some V segments (TRBV6-2 and TRBV6-3 among them) were excluded as indistinguishable.

V lost 3 bases to trimming and J lost 6 bases; unmatched junction nucleotides: 6. The germline gives CDR1 MDHEN, CDR2 SYDVKM. The CDR3 covers 15 residues. The PCR had 60 Vbeta and 13 Jbeta primers. The data were produced by immunoSEQ multiplex PCR, yet TCRdb's version contains in-frame clones alone and is incomplete. The table shows around 130,000 clones, with more than 70% occurring only once. Remarks on this clone: No antigen is known for it.

This chain uses TRBV28 with TRBJ2-7; 12 bases map to TRBD2. This clonotype was obtained from a woman aged 25 to 45 in good health and CMV-seropositive. The specimen was PBMCs. In DNA, the CDR3 is TGTGCCAGCAGTTTCCAGACTAGCGGGAGAGTCGAGCAGTACTTC. This gives the protein CASSFQTSGRVEQYF.